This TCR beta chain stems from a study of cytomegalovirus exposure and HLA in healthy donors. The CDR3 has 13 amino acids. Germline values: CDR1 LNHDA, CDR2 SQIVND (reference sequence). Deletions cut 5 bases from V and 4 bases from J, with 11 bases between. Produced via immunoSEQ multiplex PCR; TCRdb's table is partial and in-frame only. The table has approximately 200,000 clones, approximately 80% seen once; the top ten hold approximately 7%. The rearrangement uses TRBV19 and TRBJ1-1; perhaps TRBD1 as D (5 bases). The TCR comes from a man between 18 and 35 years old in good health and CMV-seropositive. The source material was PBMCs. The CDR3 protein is CASSRTGGTEAFF. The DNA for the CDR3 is TGTGCCAGTAGTCGTACCGGGGGCACTGAAGCTTTCTTT.